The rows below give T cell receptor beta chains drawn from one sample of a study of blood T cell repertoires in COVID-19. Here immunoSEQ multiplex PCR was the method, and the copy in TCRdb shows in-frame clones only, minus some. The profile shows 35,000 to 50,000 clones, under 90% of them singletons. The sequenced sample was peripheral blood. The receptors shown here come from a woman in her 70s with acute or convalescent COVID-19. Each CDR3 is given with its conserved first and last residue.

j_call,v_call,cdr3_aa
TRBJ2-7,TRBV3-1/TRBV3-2,CASSQGLTTYEQYF
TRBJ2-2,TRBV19,CASFSRGDTGELFF
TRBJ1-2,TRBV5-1,CASSLNTNDNGYTF
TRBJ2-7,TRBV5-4,CASSWGGGEQYF
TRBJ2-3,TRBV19,CASSIDPSGLAVVDTQYF
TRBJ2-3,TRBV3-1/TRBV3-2,CASSQGTSGPSTDTQYF
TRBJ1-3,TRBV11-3,CASSLGLQGSGNTIYF
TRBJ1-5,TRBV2,CASSAPGQGSQPQHF
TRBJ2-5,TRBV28,CASTHLPGGEGTQYF
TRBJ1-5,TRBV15,CATSRDRGQGRNQPQHF
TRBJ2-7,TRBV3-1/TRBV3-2,CASSQLAVLAGSSYEQYF
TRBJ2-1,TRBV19,CASSIAGNVNEQFF
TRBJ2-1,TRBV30,CAWRGLAAYNEQFF
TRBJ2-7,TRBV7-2,CASSFGGHYEQYF
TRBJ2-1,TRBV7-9,CATLLPSSYNEQFF
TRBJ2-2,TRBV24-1,CATRRSNTGELFF
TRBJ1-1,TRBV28,CASSFGGSTTEAFF
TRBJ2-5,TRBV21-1,CASGGDRGPQETQYF
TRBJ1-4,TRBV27,CASRRTGSEKLFF
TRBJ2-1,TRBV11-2,CASTPTSGSYNEQFF
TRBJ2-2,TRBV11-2,CASSHLRQGRTGELFF
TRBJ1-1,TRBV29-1,CSVARGQATEAFF
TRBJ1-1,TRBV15,CATSSRQGVYTEAFF
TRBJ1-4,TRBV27,CASSLWRPGEKLFF
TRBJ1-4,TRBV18,CASSPVGTATIHTNEKLFF
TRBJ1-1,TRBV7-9,CASSLGTGFLNTEAFF
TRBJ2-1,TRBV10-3,CAISGPRDTDYNEQFF
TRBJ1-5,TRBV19,CASSIARGSQPQHF
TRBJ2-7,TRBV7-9,CASSLSGIGYEQYF
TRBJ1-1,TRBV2,CASSTTGNTEAFF
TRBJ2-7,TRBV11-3,CASSSGQGRGYEQYF
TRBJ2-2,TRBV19,CASSIASGVTGELFF
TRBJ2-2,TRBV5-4,CASSRPGTGDTGELFF
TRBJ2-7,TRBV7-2,CASSYHRGGRNEQYF
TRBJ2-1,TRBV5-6,CASSPTGVHNEQFF
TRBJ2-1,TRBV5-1,CASSLDGGGNEQFF
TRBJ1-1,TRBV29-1,CSVTGTGRTEAFF
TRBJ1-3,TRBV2,CASERIQSLIYF
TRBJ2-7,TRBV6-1,CASSEKASGRYEQYF
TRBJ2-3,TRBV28,CAILTSGRADTQYF
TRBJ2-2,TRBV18,CASSRTSGGNTGELFF
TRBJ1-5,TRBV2,CASSPGTGANQPQHF
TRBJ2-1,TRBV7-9,CASSLVSSNEQFF
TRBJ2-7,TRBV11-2,CASSITGIYEQYF
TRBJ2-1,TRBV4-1,CASSPGLAGRNEQFF
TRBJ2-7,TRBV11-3,CASSRDSTPYEQYF
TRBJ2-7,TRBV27,CATRNRQGYEQYF
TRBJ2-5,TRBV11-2,CASSLAGLQETQYF
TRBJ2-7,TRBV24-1,CATGRAGTYEQYF
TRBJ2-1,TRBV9,CASSVELRTYSYNEQFF
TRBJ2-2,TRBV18,CASALQGVNTGELFF
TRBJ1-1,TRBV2,CASGDRNTEAFF
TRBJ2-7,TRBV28,CASSLADRGRREQYF
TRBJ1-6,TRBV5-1,CASPSGVQWNSPLHF
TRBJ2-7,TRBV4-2,CASSQDPTFAGVSYEQYF